This T cell receptor beta chain was profiled in a study of beta chain features in type 1 diabetes (dated by TCRdb to 2016 to 2019). In the study overall: No differences in mean age, gender distribution, total cell number or subset yield were found between patients and healthy donors. A total of 90 million to 140 million sorted cells were examined across all samples, and RNA yield correlated strongly with the number of cells per subset. In the study, recently diagnosed type 1 diabetes patients and matched healthy donors were compared on the TCRB repertoires of their sorted circulating CD4+ T cell subsets. Regulatory and stem cell-like memory subsets were obtained from only 8 patients and about eight healthy donors, while naive and central memory subsets were obtained from all 30 or so donors. The research as a whole found: Type 1 diabetes patients showed a moderate but significant shortening of TCRB CDR3 length in all four CD4+ subsets. Because cDNA rather than genomic DNA was sequenced, highly expressing activated cells could have been over-represented, although no difference in activation and CD3 levels was found between groups. At VDJ recombination sites, patients with type 1 diabetes made fewer insertions and deleted more nucleotides, a pattern implying thymic rearrangement abnormalities. Because small numbers of individuals were included in the HLA sub-analyses, any influence of HLA type on TCRB rearrangement was left unresolved. Shorter templates might have been favored by PCR, but patient and control samples were amplified and corrected together, so both groups would have been affected equally by any skew. Naive, central memory and regulatory TCRB repertoires appeared to be more similar among patients than among healthy donors.

Note on this clone: Its recognized antigen is unknown. Per-nucleotide qualities are absent, and no much larger clonotype sits a single base away.

The High Capacity cDNA Reverse Transcription Kit was used to reverse transcribe all of the isolated RNA, meaning that expressed TCRB transcripts were what got sequenced. Deep immunoSEQ sequencing was applied to naive, central memory and regulatory T cell samples, giving an average of roughly 3.5 million total reads per sample. Sorted cells were lysed in RLT buffer, and RNA was extracted using DNase-treated RNeasy Micro or Mini kits according to cell number. Each cell subset was processed separately to prevent cross-contamination, with patient and healthy donor samples processed together. The immunoSEQ multiplex PCR was used to amplify TCRB sequences from cDNA, yielding 87-bp fragments that span the CDR3 region. Sequencing of the amplicons was performed on the Illumina HiSeq platform. As for how the authors treated the data: Synthetic template baselines were used to correct PCR bias computationally, reads within Hamming distance 2 were collapsed together, and singletons that could not be merged were discarded. Reads were aligned to IMGT to assign V, D and J genes, CDR3 length, and insertions or deletions at six rearrangement sites. Clonotype counts were normalized to sorted cell number within each subset before computing true diversity and Gini coefficients with the tcR R package. The overlap coefficient, calculated on TCRB nucleotide sequences, was used to quantify repertoire sharing. Out-of-frame TCRB sequences from naive cells were analyzed to stand in for the pre-selection repertoire. Imported from immuneACCESS, the table was reduced by TCRdb to in-frame sequences with V and J called. These copies leave out some clones; in studies compared against another copy, an unresolved V gene accounts for under half, and the cause of the remainder is not known. The DNA was the basis for D and trimming; V, J and clone size are from that table. This sample lists 600,000 to 700,000 clones; around 12% were detected once. Approximately 0.11% of the sample comes from the top ten.

Each donor gave one peripheral blood draw, roughly 120 mL on average, collected into heparinised tubes. Naive, central memory, regulatory and stem cell-like memory CD4+ T cells were sorted on a BD FACSAria II using a panel including CD45RO, CCR7, CD25, CD127, CD95 and CD27. A purity above 98% was achieved for all sorted populations. PBMCs were isolated right away by Lymphoprep density gradient centrifugation and were stained directly, without culture. So that batch effects would be minimized, each experiment stained and sorted samples in pairs, pairing one healthy donor with one patient. Spanning cysteine to phenylalanine, the CDR3 consists of 15 amino acids. Just CDR3 DNA is preserved here, 45 bases in frame from base 1. The germline V gene (reference sequence) sets CDR1 to SEHNR and CDR2 to FQNEAQ. V loses 5 bases, J loses 2 bases, and the germline ends lie 15 bases apart.

This sequence originates from a man aged 30-40 years with type 1 diabetes. Recombination linked TRBV7-9 to TRBJ2-5, with TRBD2 perhaps the D gene, on 7 matching bases. Specimen: naive CD4+ T cells from blood. The sample's cell subset or site, from its label and the paper: true naive CD4+ T cells. The sequence in DNA is TGTGCCAGCAGCCGCCCGAGGGGGGGGCAAGAGACCCAGTACTTC. Translation gives CASSRPRGGQETQYF. The variable domain in full, with residues beyond the CDR3 obtained from the reference TRBV7-9 and TRBJ2-5 genes, is DTGVSQNPRHKITKRGQNVTFRCDPISEHNRLYWYRQTLGQGPEFLTYFQNEAQLEKSRLLSDRFSAERPKGSFSTLEIQRTEQGDSAMYLCASSRPRGGQETQYFGPGTRLLVL.